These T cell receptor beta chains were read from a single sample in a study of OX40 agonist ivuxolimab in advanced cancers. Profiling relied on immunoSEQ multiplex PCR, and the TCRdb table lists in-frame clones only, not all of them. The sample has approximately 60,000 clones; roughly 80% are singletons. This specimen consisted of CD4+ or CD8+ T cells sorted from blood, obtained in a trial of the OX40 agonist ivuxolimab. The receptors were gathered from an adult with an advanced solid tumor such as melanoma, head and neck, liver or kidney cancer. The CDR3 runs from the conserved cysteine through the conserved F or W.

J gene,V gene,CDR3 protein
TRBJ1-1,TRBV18,CASSPPMTGLFEAFF
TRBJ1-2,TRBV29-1,CSVVGHDYGYTF
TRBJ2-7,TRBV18,CASSQTSGSSYEQYF
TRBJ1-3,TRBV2,CASRGRGFSSGNTIYF
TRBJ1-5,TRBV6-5,CASGGQGGQPQHF
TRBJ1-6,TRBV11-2,CASSLQGESYNSPLHF
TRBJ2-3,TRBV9,CASSVRGGVDTDTQYF
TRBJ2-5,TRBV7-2,CASSFAGAETQYF
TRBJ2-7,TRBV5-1,CASSLGQGALYEQYF
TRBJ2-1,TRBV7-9,CASSLAGRAVEQFF
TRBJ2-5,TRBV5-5,CASSSPTGGAGETQYF
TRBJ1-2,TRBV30,CASRDRGGMNYGYTF
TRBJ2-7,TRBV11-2,CASSLDVAAGSRYEQYF
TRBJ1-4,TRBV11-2,CASSLNRGSHEKLFF
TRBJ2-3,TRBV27,CASSFETSGVDTQYF
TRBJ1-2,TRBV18,CASSARQPERGSEDYTF
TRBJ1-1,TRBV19,CATLGGLNTEAFF
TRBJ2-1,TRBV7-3,CASSSGSLGSEQFF
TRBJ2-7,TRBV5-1,CASRVGTSGKTYEQYF
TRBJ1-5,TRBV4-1,CASSPAGVQPQHF
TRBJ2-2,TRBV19,CASRLVLDTGELFF
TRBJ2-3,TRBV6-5,CASSTTTDTQYF
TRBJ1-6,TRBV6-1,CASSNAGTASPLLHF
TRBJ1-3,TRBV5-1,CASSPGRRGTIYF
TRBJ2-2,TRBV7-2,CASINGQFSGELFF
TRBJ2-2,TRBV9,CASSVGAGSWVGELFF
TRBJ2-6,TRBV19,CASIGRSGANVLTF
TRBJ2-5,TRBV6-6,CASSYGPGGQETQYF
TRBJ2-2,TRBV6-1,CASSVLRGTGELFF
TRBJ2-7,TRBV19,CASKKEGPRSYEQYF
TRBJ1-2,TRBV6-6,CASSSREFRYGYTF
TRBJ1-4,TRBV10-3,CATNRGNEKLFF
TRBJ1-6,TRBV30,CAWRSNSPLHF
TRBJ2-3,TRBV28,CASSPQLAGQDTQYF
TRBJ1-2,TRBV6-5,CASRQGTIGYGYTF
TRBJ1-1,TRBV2,CASSESRVAFF
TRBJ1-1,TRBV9,CASSVVAQNTEAFF
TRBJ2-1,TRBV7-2,CASSFTGGDHNEQFF
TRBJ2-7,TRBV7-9,CASSFGAGEQYF
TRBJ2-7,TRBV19,CASSIAVRGYEQYF
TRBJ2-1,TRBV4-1,CASSQLLSGRGRMFRFF
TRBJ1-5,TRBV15,CATSYFQARGQPQHF
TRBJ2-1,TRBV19,CASSGAGVPYNEQFF
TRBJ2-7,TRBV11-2,CASSKYRGAYEQYF
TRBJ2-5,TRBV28,CASSLYQSSGLAEETQYF
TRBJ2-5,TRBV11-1,CASSLGRETQYF
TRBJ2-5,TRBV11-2,CASSLGVTQYF
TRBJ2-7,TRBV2,CASRRQGLYEQYF
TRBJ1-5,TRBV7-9,CASSKTGGRNQPQHF
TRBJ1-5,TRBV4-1,CASSRDNYSNQPQHF
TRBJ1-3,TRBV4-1,CASSRATGGFGNTIYF
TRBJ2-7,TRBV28,CASSLDAISYEQYF
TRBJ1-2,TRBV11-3,CASSSNRVGYTF
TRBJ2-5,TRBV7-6,CASSPPPGGETQYF
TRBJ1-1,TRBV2,CASRGGTEAFF